The 23 T cell receptor beta chains below were found in one sample sequenced in a study of T cells after posttransplantation cyclophosphamide. Clones were read by immunoSEQ multiplex PCR, and TCRdb kept only the in-frame ones, dropping some. Listed for the sample are about 12,000 clones, none seen a single time. The source material was PBMCs. The receptors shown here come from a woman aged 40-49 years in good health, CMV-negative, and a related stem cell transplant donor.

Ten or more counts support this clone. The V gene is TRBV7-2, the J gene TRBJ2-7; 14 nucleotides agree with TRBD2. The CDR3 is 19 amino acids. The V and J ends lost 5 bases and 6 bases, in that order; junction bases with no gene match: 18. In germline, CDR1 is SGHTA, CDR2 FQGNSA. The DNA of the CDR3 is TGTGCCAGCAGCCGGAAGGGGACTAGCGGGAGTGTCGGGCTGGTCGAGCAGTACTTC. The encoded protein is CASSRKGTSGSVGLVEQYF.

This clone was picked up many times. V gene TRBV2 combines with J gene TRBJ1-3; maybe TRBD1 (6 bases). There are 13 residues in the CDR3. The germline CDR1 and CDR2 sequences are SNHLY and FYNNEI. The V end lost 7 bases, the J end lost 3 bases, and 10 bases lay between the germline ends. The CDR3 coding sequence is TGTGCCAGCACCACAGGGTTTGGAAACACCATATATTTT. Encoded protein: CASTTGFGNTIYF.

This clone was detected ten times or more. The chain links TRBV2 to TRBJ1-2, with 7 bases matching TRBD1. J was trimmed by 8 bases and V by 6 bases; bases with no gene match: 9. Germline V gives CDR1 SNHLY, CDR2 FYNNEI. The CDR3 covers 13 residues. The CDR3 coding sequence is TGTGCCAGCAGCGTATCAGGGGGAATCGGCTACACCTTC. Translated: CASSVSGGIGYTF.

By sample share, this clone is medium-sized. The rearrangement joins TRBV10-3 to TRBJ2-6; weak D call: TRBD1 (6 bases). V lost 0 bases to trimming and J lost 0 bases, with 6 bases between them. Germline CDR1 ENHRY, CDR2 SYGVKD. This CDR3 comprises 16 residues. The CDR3 here is CAISESGGSGANVLTF. The DNA of the CDR3 is TGTGCCATCAGTGAGTCAGGGGGCTCTGGGGCCAACGTCCTGACTTTC.

This clone occurred many times. The chain recombines TRBV18 with TRBJ2-1; 10 bases agree with TRBD2. Germline loops: CDR1 KGHSH, CDR2 LQKENI. After removal of 4 bases from V and 8 bases from J, the junction contained 14 bases not matched to a gene. CDR3 length equals 17 residues. The CDR3 reads CASSHPLGLAGGDEQFF. The CDR3 region has the DNA TGTGCCAGCTCACACCCCCTAGGGTTAGCGGGAGGTGATGAGCAGTTCTTC.

This clone was found many times. CDR3 sequence reads: CAWGSGPEAFF. CDR3 bases: TGTGCCTGGGGGTCGGGTCCTGAAGCTTTCTTT. The genes are TRBV30 and TRBJ1-1; D uncertain. Germline V gene data show CDR1 as GTSNPN and CDR2 as SVGIG (reference sequence). The CDR3 loop spans 11 amino acids. V gave up 5 bases and J gave up 6 bases, with 10 bases separating them.

This clone has at least ten counts. This rearrangement joins TRBV5-8 to TRBJ1-2, with 8 bases matching TRBD1. Germline CDR1 SGHTS, CDR2 YDEGEE. V shed 5 bases, J shed 2 bases, and the junction held 5 bases outside the gene matches. The CDR3 covers 14 residues. The CDR3 DNA follows: TGTGCCAGCAGTTGGGACAGGTTAAACTATGGCTACACCTTC. This codes for CASSWDRLNYGYTF.

This clone was counted at least ten times. The chain carries TRBV15 and TRBJ1-3; D is unresolved. The CDR3 sequence is 12 residues long. V was clipped by 0 bases and J by 8 bases, with 5 bases between them. Germline CDR1 LNHNV, CDR2 YYDKDF (reference sequence). This chain's CDR3 is CATSRERDTIYF. The CDR3 DNA is TGTGCCACCAGCAGAGAAAGGGACACCATATATTTT.

This clone has a count of ten or more. The chain has TRBV9 and TRBJ1-6; D gene ambiguous. The CDR3 loop spans 13 amino acids. V lost 4 bases and J lost 7, with 9 bases in between. Germline-derived CDR1 and CDR2 are SGDLS and YYNGEE. The CDR3 loop is CASSLAVNSPLHF. CDR3 sequence (DNA): TGTGCCAGCAGCCTTGCAGTAAATTCACCCCTCCACTTT.

This clone was observed many times. Here the CDR3 DNA reads TGTGCCACCAGTGATTTGCGGAACAGGGGCTGCTACGAGCAGTACTTC. Translated: CATSDLRNRGCYEQYF. The rearrangement joins TRBV24-1 to TRBJ2-7; TRBD1 agrees at 7 bases. The CDR3 extends over 16 amino acids. CDR1 and CDR2 from the germline V gene are KGHDR and SFDVKD. V was clipped by 0 bases and J by 3 bases; unmatched bases: 7.

This clone was observed at least ten times. V is TRBV7-6 and J is TRBJ2-1, with 10 nucleotides matching TRBD2. Unmatched junction bases numbered 7, after V lost 5 bases and J lost 6 bases. The V gene's germline CDR1 is SGHVS and CDR2 FNYEAQ. The CDR3 loop spans 15 amino acids. CDR3 in amino acids: CASSTGLAEGNEQFF. CDR3 DNA sequence: TGTGCCAGCAGCACTGGACTAGCGGAAGGCAATGAGCAGTTCTTC.

This clone was detected ten times or more. The chain recombines TRBV2 with TRBJ2-7; the D gene is possibly TRBD2 (6 bases). V shed 0 bases and J shed 4 bases, with 13 bases lying between them. The CDR3 contains 15 residues. The germline V gene encodes CDR1 SNHLY and CDR2 FYNNEI. The CDR3 coding sequence is TGTGCCAGCAGTGAAGCCGGGGGAGGCAGGTACGAGCAGTACTTC. This sequence encodes CASSEAGGGRYEQYF. Full variable domain (outside the CDR3, taken from reference TRBV2 and TRBJ2-7): EPEVTQTPSHQVTQMGQEVILRCVPISNHLYFYWYRQILGQKVEFLVSFYNNEISEKSEIFDDQFSVERPDGSNFTLKIRSTKLEDSAMYFCASSEAGGGRYEQYFGPGTRLTVT.

This clone has ten or more counts. The chain is built from TRBV28 and TRBJ1-1; 12 nucleotides line up with TRBD1. CDR3 size: 17 residues. CDR1 and CDR2 from the germline V gene are MDHEN and SYDVKM. The V and J ends lost 8 bases and 7 bases, in that order; junction bases with no gene match: 17. CDR3 coding DNA: TGTGCCAGCCTTGAACGATTCCGGGACAGGGGGCGTAGTGAAGCTTTCTTT. Amino acid sequence: CASLERFRDRGRSEAFF.

This clone came up many times. V is TRBV6-1 and J is TRBJ1-2; D unclear. V lost 1 base, J lost 3 bases, and 15 bases lay in between. Germline CDR1 and CDR2: MNHNS and SASEGT. This CDR3 has 16 amino acids. This CDR3 is CASSEGTATRDYGYTF. The CDR3 DNA is TGTGCCAGCAGTGAAGGCACAGCTACTAGGGACTATGGCTACACCTTC.

This clone was counted at least ten times. The rearrangement joins TRBV5-1 to TRBJ1-3; D uncertain. Germline CDR1 is SGHRS and CDR2 is YFSETQ. V gave up 0 bases and J gave up 3 bases, with 10 bases separating them. This CDR3 spans 15 amino acids. The CDR3 loop reads CASSLGGGFGNTIYF. Written as DNA, the CDR3 is TGCGCCAGCAGCTTGGGAGGCGGCTTTGGAAACACCATATATTTT. Variable domain in full (rest from reference TRBV5-1 and TRBJ1-3): KAGVTQTPRYLIKTRGQQVTLSCSPISGHRSVSWYQQTPGQGLQFLFEYFSETQRNKGNFPGRFSGRQFSNSRSEMNVSTLELGDSALYLCASSLGGGFGNTIYFGEGSWLTVV.

This clone was seen many times. The rearrangement links TRBV7-9 to TRBJ1-1; D might be TRBD1 (6 bases). Trimming shortened V by 3 bases and J by 10 bases, and 24 bases separated the two germline ends. Germline CDR1 SEHNR, CDR2 FQNEAQ (reference sequence). This CDR3 comprises 16 residues. CDR3 DNA: TGTGCCAGCAGCTTGTCGGACGGGGGGCAATCAATAGGAGCTTTCTTT. Amino acid sequence: CASSLSDGGQSIGAFF.

This clone has more than one count but fewer than ten. The CDR3 reads CASSPIRTSGARETQYF. The CDR3 DNA reads as TGCGCCAGCAGCCCGATTCGGACTAGCGGGGCCCGAGAGACCCAGTACTTC. V and J are TRBV4-1 and TRBJ2-5; 12 positions agree with TRBD2. Germline-derived CDR1 and CDR2 are MGHRA and YSYEKL. The CDR3 runs 17 residues. Unmatched junction bases numbered 10, after V lost 4 bases and J lost 4 bases.

This clone was seen many times. This chain links TRBV7-8 with TRBJ1-2, with a weak D call TRBD1 (5 bases). This CDR3 is 16 amino acids long. V was cut by 1 base and J by 4 bases, with 16 bases left in between. Germline-derived CDR1 and CDR2 are SGHVS and FQNEAQ. The CDR3 DNA reads TGTGCCAGCAGCTTAGGGGTTTTGACAGTAGGCTATGGCTACACCTTC. Translated: CASSLGVLTVGYGYTF.

The table lists this clone with many counts. V and J are TRBV7-2 and TRBJ2-1; 8 positions agree with TRBD2. V was pared by 5 bases and J by 7 bases, with 7 bases of the junction left unmatched. CDR3 size: 14 residues. Per germline, CDR1 SGHTA and CDR2 FQGNSA. The CDR3 region is CASSAWTGGNEQFF. The CDR3 DNA reads TGTGCCAGCAGCGCGTGGACGGGGGGGAATGAGCAGTTCTTC. Full variable domain (missing parts from reference TRBV7-2 and TRBJ2-1): GAGVSQSPSNKVTEKGKDVELRCDPISGHTALYWYRQSLGQGLEFLIYFQGNSAPDKSGLPSDRFSAERTGGSVSTLTIQRTQQEDSAVYLCASSAWTGGNEQFFGPGTRLTVL.

In its sample, this clone was seen many times. This CDR3 reads CATSDRGLGEQYF. Written as DNA, the CDR3 is TGTGCCACCAGTGATCGTGGTCTCGGCGAGCAGTACTTC. The rearrangement links TRBV24-1 to TRBJ2-7, with no clear D. There are 13 residues in the CDR3. Trimming took 3 bases from V and 6 from J, leaving 11 bases between them. CDR1 is KGHDR and CDR2 is SFDVKD in the germline V gene.

This clone was observed many times. The J gene is TRBJ1-1, the V gene TRBV30; D is possibly TRBD1 (6 bases). Germline CDR1 GTSNPN, CDR2 SVGIG (reference sequence). V was cut by 2 bases and J by 6 bases, with 10 bases left in between. The CDR3 length is 12 residues. CDR3 coding DNA: TGTGCCTGGAGTACCGGGGGGCCTGAAGCTTTCTTT. It translates to CAWSTGGPEAFF.

At least ten counts were recorded for this clone. The gene calls are TRBV11-1 and TRBJ2-6, with TRBD2 identical over 7 bases. Germline CDR1 SGHAT, CDR2 FQDESV (reference sequence). With 4 bases clipped from V and 7 bases from J, the junction kept 7 bases outside the gene matches. The CDR3 contains 15 residues. CDR3 in amino acids: CASSYLTGGANVLTF. The CDR3 DNA is TGTGCCAGCAGCTACTTGACGGGGGGAGCCAACGTCCTGACTTTC.

This clone was counted many times. The V gene is TRBV9, the J gene TRBJ2-7; 8 nucleotides match TRBD1. The germline V gene encodes CDR1 SGDLS and CDR2 YYNGEE. The length of the CDR3 is 15 residues. V lost 0 bases, J lost 2 bases, and 4 bases stayed unmatched. The CDR3 protein is CASSVGTGIPYEQYF. CDR3 bases: TGTGCCAGCAGCGTAGGGACAGGGATCCCCTACGAGCAGTACTTC.